This TCR beta chain derives from a study of shared clonotypes between healthy human individuals. Between the trimmed V and J ends, which lost 4 bases and 6 bases, there was a span of 20 bases. Germline V lookup: CDR1 SGHNT, CDR2 YYREEE (reference sequence). The CDR3 consists of 17 residues. CD4+ cells underwent separation, giving CD45RA+ naive and CD45RA-negative memory subsets. This clone appeared once. The method was immunoSEQ multiplex PCR; TCRdb's version includes in-frame clones alone and lacks a portion of them. The sample shows around 1 million clones, 76% of them seen only once. This chain joins TRBV5-4 and TRBJ1-6; weak D call: TRBD1 (6 bases). The TCR was taken from a man younger than 35 in good health. The sample taken for sequencing was memory CD4+ T cells sorted from blood. Described subset: CD45RA-negative fraction. The CDR3 sequence is CASSLGPPTGSNSPLHF. In DNA form, the CDR3 reads TGTGCCAGCAGCCTTGGTCCCCCTACAGGGTCTAATTCACCCCTCCACTTT. Drawing the rest from reference TRBV5-4 and TRBJ1-6, the complete variable domain is ETGVTQSPTHLIKTRGQQVTLRCSSQSGHNTVSWYQQALGQGPQFIFQYYREEENGRGNFPPRFSGLQFPNYSSELNVNALELDDSALYLCASSLGPPTGSNSPLHFGNGTRLTVT.